Presented here are 27 T cell receptor beta chains from one specimen sequenced in a study of T cell repertoires in cytomegalovirus infection. MiXCR was run by TCRdb on the reads, yielding one entry per CDR3 protein. The repertoire has about 460,000 distinct CDR3 sequences, roughly 12% of them found once; the top ten carry roughly 10%. Material: PBMCs. These receptors originate from a human donor in good health (CMV status not recorded). Some clones in this sample may be carry-over from other donors' samples.

The chain has TRBV11-2 and TRBJ1-6, with no clear D. Trimming removed 2 bases at V and 0 bases at J, with 17 bases between. Germline V gives CDR1 SGHAT, CDR2 FQNNGV. The CDR3 has 19 residues. Here the CDR3 DNA reads TGTGCCAGCAGCTTATGGGAAATCCCGGCTAGCTCCTATAATTCACCCCTCCACTTT. This translates into CASSLWEIPASSYNSPLHF.

The rearrangement joins TRBV29-1 to TRBJ2-2, with TRBD2 matching over 9 bases. The V gene end was trimmed by 7 bases and the J gene end by 2 bases; junction bases not matched to a gene: 5. The CDR3 spans 14 residues. The germline CDR1 and CDR2 sequences are SQVTM and ANQGSEA. CDR3 sequence reads: CSGKAGGNTGELFF. CDR3 in DNA: TGCAGCGGGAAAGCGGGGGGTAACACCGGGGAGCTGTTTTTT.

This clonotype occurred many times. The gene calls are TRBV11-2 and TRBJ1-5, with D perhaps TRBD1 (5 bases). V lost 5 bases and J 7 bases, leaving 12 bases between the germline ends. There are 13 residues in the CDR3. The germline V gene has CDR1 SGHAT and CDR2 FQNNGV. CDR3 in amino acids: CASSPTWDQPQHF. CDR3 bases: TGTGCCAGCAGCCCCACTTGGGACCAGCCCCAGCATTTT.

The J gene is TRBJ1-2, the V gene TRBV3-1; D is undetermined. The germline gives CDR1 LGHDT, CDR2 YNNKEL (reference sequence). Deletions cut 1 base from V and 2 bases from J, with 5 bases between. This CDR3 is built from 13 residues. The CDR3 sequence is CASSQVENYGYTF. CDR3 DNA: TGTGCCAGCAGCCAAGTGGAAAACTATGGCTACACCTTC.

In its sample, this clonotype was seen many times. This chain connects TRBV19 to TRBJ1-5; no firm D call. The V and J ends lost 7 bases and 4 bases respectively, with 8 bases between them. Germline V CDR1 and CDR2: LNHDA, SQIVND (reference sequence). The CDR3 extends over 12 amino acids. The CDR3 here is CASIGRNQPQHF. Written as DNA, the CDR3 is TGTGCCAGTATCGGCAGAAATCAGCCCCAGCATTTT.

The rearrangement uses TRBV16 and TRBJ1-6; the D is unclear. V gave up 2 bases and J gave up 7 bases, with 15 bases separating them. The CDR3 contains 16 residues. Per germline, CDR1 KGHSY and CDR2 FQNENV. The CDR3 DNA reads as TGTGCCAGCAGCCAACTCCTGACTGGTGTGAATTCACCCCTCCACTTT. Its protein product is CASSQLLTGVNSPLHF.

This clonotype has at least ten counts. The CDR3 spells CASSQNRGTDTQYF. In DNA, the CDR3 is TGTGCCAGCAGTCAGAACAGGGGGACAGATACGCAGTATTTT. This sequence joins TRBV6-4 and TRBJ2-3; TRBD1 matches at 8 bases. The CDR3 contains 14 residues. CDR1 is MRHNA and CDR2 is SNTAGT in the germline V gene. V was clipped by 5 bases and J by 3 bases; unmatched bases: 4.

This clonotype appeared many times. The chain combines TRBV7-2 with TRBJ2-7, with TRBD2 as a possible D gene (5 bases). From germline, CDR1 is SGHTA and CDR2 FQGNSA. V lost 10 bases and J lost 5, with 12 bases in between. This CDR3 has 11 residues. The CDR3 region has the DNA TGTGCCAATGGTGAGGGTGACGAGCAGTACTTC. Translated, it gives CANGEGDEQYF.

The sample holds many counts of this clonotype. The V gene is TRBV7-9, the J gene TRBJ2-3; 7 positions match TRBD2. The length of the CDR3 is 15 residues. CDR1 is SEHNR and CDR2 is FQNEAQ in the germline V gene (reference sequence). J lost 0 bases, V lost 5 bases, and 5 bases had no gene match. The CDR3 reads CASSHRDYSTDTQYF. The CDR3 DNA is TGTGCCAGCAGCCATCGGGACTATAGCACAGATACGCAGTATTTT.

This clonotype was recorded many times. J is TRBJ2-5 and V is TRBV12-3 or TRBV12-4; no reliable D call. V dropped 3 bases and J dropped 1 base, with 3 bases sitting between them. The CDR3 sequence is 12 residues long. The chain's CDR3 is CASSFLQETQYF. The CDR3 region has the DNA TGTGCCAGCAGTTTCCTCCAAGAGACCCAGTACTTC.

The table lists this clonotype with many counts. Its ends do not fully match the called genes, so a read error is possible. In DNA, the CDR3 is TGTGCCAGCAGCCGCGACAGGGCTGAGGTCTTC. Its protein is CASSRDRAEVF. The rearrangement joins TRBV11-2 to TRBJ2-1; 7 bases agree with TRBD1. The CDR3 consists of 11 residues. Germline values: CDR1 SGHAT, CDR2 FQNNGV. Full variable domain (remainder filled in from reference TRBV11-2 and TRBJ2-1): EAGVAQSPRYKIIEKRQSVAFWCNPISGHATLYWYQQILGQGPKLLIQFQNNGVVDDSQLPKDRFSAERLKGVDSTLKIQPAKLEDSAVYLCASSRDRAEVFGPGTRLTVL.

This clonotype was counted many times. The V call is TRBV7-9, the J call TRBJ2-2; a possible D gene is TRBD1 (6 bases). V dropped 7 bases and J dropped 0 bases, with 6 bases sitting between them. The germline CDR1 and CDR2 sequences are SEHNR and FQNEAQ (reference sequence). This CDR3 comprises 13 residues. The CDR3 sequence is CASTGANTGELFF. CDR3 in DNA: TGTGCCAGCACAGGGGCGAACACCGGGGAGCTGTTTTTT.

The chain uses TRBV5-1 and TRBJ1-1, with TRBD1 identical over 10 bases. The CDR3 has 18 residues. Per the germline V gene, CDR1 is SGHRS and CDR2 is YFSETQ. Trimming took 3 bases from V and 5 from J; bases not matched to a gene: 16. This chain's CDR3 is CASSSAPRGQGSTTEAFF. In DNA, the CDR3 is TGCGCCAGCAGCTCGGCTCCCAGGGGACAGGGGTCGACGACTGAAGCTTTCTTT.

This clonotype appeared many times. This chain uses TRBV11-2 with TRBJ2-2; 8 bases line up with TRBD2. V trimming: 2 bases; J trimming: 7 bases; junction bases outside the gene matches: 15. The CDR3 is 18 residues long. Germline CDR1 is SGHAT and CDR2 is FQNNGV. In nucleotides, the CDR3 is TGTGCCAGCAGCTTATGGACTAGCCCCCGGGTGATGAACGGGGAGCTGTTTTTT. Translating gives CASSLWTSPRVMNGELFF.

This clonotype was picked up many times. CDR3 region: CASSYSADYEQYF. CDR3 in DNA: TGTGCCAGCAGTTACTCGGCGGACTACGAGCAGTACTTC. The chain employs TRBV6-2 or TRBV6-3 and TRBJ2-7; no clear D gene. Trimming stripped 0 bases from V and 3 bases from J, with 6 bases between. The CDR3 runs 13 residues. The germline V gene encodes CDR1 MNHEY and CDR2 SVGEGT.

This clonotype was detected many times. V usage is TRBV19 and J usage is TRBJ2-7, with D perhaps being TRBD1 or TRBD2 (5 bases each). This CDR3 is built from 18 residues. The V gene's germline CDR1 is LNHDA and CDR2 SQIVND (reference sequence). V was cut by 2 bases and J by 1 base, with 21 bases left in between. Written as DNA, the CDR3 is TGTGCCAGTAGTATAATTGCCGGGACGGCGGGCTTATCCTACGAGCAGTACTTC. Its translation: CASSIIAGTAGLSYEQYF.

This clonotype was recorded many times. The genes are TRBV6-1 and TRBJ2-1; D may correspond to TRBD1 or TRBD2 (5 bases each). The ends were cut back, 6 bases at V and 13 bases at J, with 13 bases in the middle. CDR3 length equals 11 residues. Looked up from germline, CDR1 is MNHNS and CDR2 is SASEGT. CDR3 in amino acids: CASSVPGPQFF. CDR3 DNA sequence: TGTGCCAGCAGCGTACCGGGACCCCAGTTCTTC.

This clonotype came up a few times. The rearrangement uses TRBV10-3 and TRBJ1-1, with D possibly matching TRBD1 (5 bases). This CDR3 is built from 13 residues. Germline V gene sequence: CDR1 ENHRY, CDR2 SYGVKD. The V end was cut by 6 bases, the J end by 3 bases, with 11 bases between. CDR3 nucleotides: TGTGCCATCAGGGCAGGGCTTGACACTGAAGCTTTCTTT. Protein product: CAIRAGLDTEAFF.

This clonotype was seen many times. The gene calls are TRBV7-8 and TRBJ2-1, with a tentative D call TRBD1 (5 bases). The CDR3 extends over 15 amino acids. Germline V gene lookup returns CDR1 SGHVS and CDR2 FQNEAQ. V lost 5 bases and J 2 bases, leaving 13 bases between the germline ends. The chain's CDR3 is CASSLLKGTYNEQFF. In DNA, the CDR3 is TGTGCCAGCAGCCTTCTAAAGGGGACCTACAATGAGCAGTTCTTC.

The rearrangement joins TRBV28 to TRBJ1-2; 8 positions match TRBD1. Unmatched junction bases numbered 11, after V lost 6 bases and J lost 8 bases. Germline V gene lookup returns CDR1 MDHEN and CDR2 SYDVKM. The length of the CDR3 is 14 residues. The CDR3 sequence: CASRAPGQARGYTF. The CDR3, as DNA: TGTGCCAGCAGAGCCCCGGGACAGGCGCGGGGCTACACCTTC.

Many counts were recorded for this clonotype. The V and J genes are TRBV15 and TRBJ1-1, with D uncertain. The CDR3 spans 14 residues. The V and J ends lost 4 bases and 4 bases respectively, with 13 bases between them. Germline loops: CDR1 LNHNV, CDR2 YYDKDF (reference sequence). The CDR3 DNA follows: TGTGCCACCAGCAATCCAGGAGGGAGCACTGAAGCTTTCTTT. It translates to CATSNPGGSTEAFF.

This clonotype was seen repeatedly, ten times or more. V is TRBV6-5 and J is TRBJ1-1; D gene uncertain. V lost 1 base and J 7 bases, leaving 10 bases between the germline ends. The CDR3 is 13 residues long. CDR1 is MNHEY and CDR2 is SVGAGI in the germline V gene. The CDR3 is CASSYLEANEAFF. The CDR3 bases are TGTGCCAGCAGTTACTTGGAGGCCAATGAAGCTTTCTTT.

This clonotype was seen a few times. The gene calls are TRBV28 and TRBJ2-7, with 9 bases aligning to TRBD2. The CDR3 runs 14 residues. The V segment lost 6 bases and the J segment 0 bases; nucleotides outside the gene matches: 3. Germline V gene lookup returns CDR1 MDHEN and CDR2 SYDVKM. The DNA for the CDR3 is TGTGCCAGCAGGCGGGGGGGAAGCTCCTACGAGCAGTACTTC. It yields the protein CASRRGGSSYEQYF. The variable domain in full, completed from reference TRBV28 and TRBJ2-7, reads DVKVTQSSRYLVKRTGEKVFLECVQDMDHENMFWYRQDPGLGLRLIYFSYDVKMKEKGDIPEGYSVSREKKERFSLILESASTNQTSMYLCASRRGGSSYEQYFGPGTRLTVT.

V gene TRBV5-6 combines with J gene TRBJ1-1, with a possible D match to TRBD1 (5 bases). V lost 1 base and J lost 4, with 8 bases in between. The germline V gene encodes CDR1 SGHDT and CDR2 YYEEEE. The length of the CDR3 is 13 residues. The CDR3 DNA is TGTGCCAGCAGCTTGAGGGGAATCACTGAAGCTTTCTTT. The encoded protein is CASSLRGITEAFF.

This clonotype was recorded at least ten times. This chain uses TRBV12-3 or TRBV12-4 with TRBJ1-2; TRBD1 might be the D (5 bases). This CDR3 comprises 16 residues. V gave up 6 bases and J gave up 7 bases, with 24 bases separating them. CDR3: CASSPGALNFKGGYTF. The CDR3 nucleotides read TGTGCCAGCAGCCCTGGGGCACTCAATTTTAAGGGTGGCTACACCTTC.

This clonotype was detected ten times or more. This chain joins TRBV5-1 and TRBJ2-5; 9 bases are a match to TRBD2. In germline, CDR1 is SGHRS, CDR2 YFSETQ. The CDR3 has 16 residues. The trim removed 4 bases at V and 5 bases at J, leaving 12 bases unmatched. This CDR3 reads CASSPQGRGGFETQYF. The DNA for the CDR3 is TGCGCCAGCAGCCCACAAGGGCGGGGGGGCTTTGAGACCCAGTACTTC.

The chain combines TRBV7-9 with TRBJ1-4; D remains unclear. The ends were cut back, 4 bases at V and 4 bases at J, with 13 bases in the middle. The CDR3 is 15 residues long. Germline-derived CDR1 and CDR2 are SEHNR and FQNEAQ (reference sequence). CDR3 nucleotide sequence: TGTGCCAGCAGCTCCCAACCGAACTATAATGAAAAACTGTTTTTT. It specifies CASSSQPNYNEKLFF.